This TCR beta chain was identified during a study of cytotoxic CD8 clonotypes in ibrutinib-treated CLL. CDR1 and CDR2 (germline): SGHTA, FQGNSA. Deletions cut 1 base from V and 2 bases from J, with 14 bases between. The CDR3 contains 16 residues. Generated by immunoSEQ multiplex PCR, the TCRdb table keeps only in-frame clones and is missing some. Of 130,000 or so clones in the sample, around three quarters were seen once. Specimen: PBMCs, collected after 12 months of ibrutinib treatment. The V gene is TRBV7-2, the J gene TRBJ2-5; no clear D. This clonotype was sampled from a human donor with chronic lymphocytic leukemia. In nucleotides, the CDR3 is TGTGCCAGCAGCTTAGTGTGGCCGGTAGGGCAAGAGACCCAGTACTTC. Protein: CASSLVWPVGQETQYF.